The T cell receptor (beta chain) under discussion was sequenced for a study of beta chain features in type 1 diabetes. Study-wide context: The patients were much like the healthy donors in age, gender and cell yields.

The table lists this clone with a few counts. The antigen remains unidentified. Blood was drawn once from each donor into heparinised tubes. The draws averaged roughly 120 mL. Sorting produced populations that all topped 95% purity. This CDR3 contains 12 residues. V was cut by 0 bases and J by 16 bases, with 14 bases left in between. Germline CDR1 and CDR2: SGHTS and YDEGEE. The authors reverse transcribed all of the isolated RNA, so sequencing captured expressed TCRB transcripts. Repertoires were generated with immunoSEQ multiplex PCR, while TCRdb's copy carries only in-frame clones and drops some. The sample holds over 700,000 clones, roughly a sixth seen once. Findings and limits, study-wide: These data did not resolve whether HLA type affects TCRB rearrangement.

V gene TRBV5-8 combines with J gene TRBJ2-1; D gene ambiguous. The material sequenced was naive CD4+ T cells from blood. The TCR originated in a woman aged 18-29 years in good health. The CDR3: CASSLVLGKHFF. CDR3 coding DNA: TGTGCCAGCAGCTTGGTATTGGGGAAACACTTCTTC.